Below are 6 T cell receptor beta chains sequenced from a single sample in a study of shared clonotypes between healthy human individuals. Sequencing used immunoSEQ multiplex PCR; TCRdb keeps in-frame clones, though not all of them. The repertoire holds roughly 1,500,000 clones, with 95% to 99% as singletons. Sequencing used naive CD4+ T cells sorted from blood. Subset of the sample: CD45RA+ positively selected. All receptors come from a young man in good health.

This chain uses TRBV5-1 with TRBJ2-1; 8 bases map to TRBD2. Germline CDR1 SGHRS, CDR2 YFSETQ. This CDR3 is 17 amino acids long. Trimming removed 0 bases from V and 0 bases from J; junction bases left unmatched: 5. The CDR3 loop reads CASSLARSGSSYNEQFF. The CDR3 DNA follows: TGCGCCAGCAGCTTGGCCAGGAGCGGGAGCTCCTACAATGAGCAGTTCTTC.

The J gene is TRBJ2-3, the V gene TRBV19; 13 bases align to TRBD2. The CDR3 is made up of 16 amino acids. The V gene end was trimmed by 3 bases and the J gene end by 5 bases; junction bases not matched to a gene: 5. Germline V gene lookup returns CDR1 LNHDA and CDR2 SQIVND (reference sequence). Here the CDR3 DNA reads TGTGCCAGTAGTATCGGACTAGCGGGAGCAGGAGATACGCAGTATTTT. Translated, it gives CASSIGLAGAGDTQYF.

The V call is TRBV28, the J call TRBJ1-5; 10 bases match TRBD1. Losses at the gene ends were 5 bases for V and 5 bases for J; bases not matched to a gene: 3. CDR1 is MDHEN and CDR2 is SYDVKM in the germline V gene. The CDR3 consists of 14 residues. The CDR3 DNA reads as TGTGCCAGCAGTACCGACAGGGGGCATCAGCCCCAGCATTTT. Protein: CASSTDRGHQPQHF.

The chain is built from TRBV27 and TRBJ1-4; D is uncertain. The CDR3 has 14 residues. Between the trimmed V and J ends, which lost 6 bases and 7 bases, there was a span of 15 bases. Germline V CDR1 and CDR2: MNHEY, SMNVEV (reference sequence). The chain's CDR3 is CASSPVGAFEKLFF. The CDR3 region has the DNA TGTGCCAGCAGCCCCGTCGGAGCCTTTGAAAAACTGTTTTTT.

This chain links TRBV28 with TRBJ1-2; TRBD1 is a possible D gene (6 bases). The CDR3 has 15 residues. Germline CDR1 MDHEN, CDR2 SYDVKM. Deletions cut 4 bases from V and 4 bases from J, with 16 bases between. The CDR3 protein is CASSSGDALLYGYTF. For the CDR3, the DNA is TGTGCCAGCAGTTCAGGGGACGCTCTTCTCTATGGCTACACCTTC.

The chain links TRBV28 to TRBJ1-5, with no clear D. Trimming pared 6 bases from V and 0 bases from J, leaving 12 bases between. This CDR3 is 15 amino acids long. Looked up from germline, CDR1 is MDHEN and CDR2 is SYDVKM. DNA of the CDR3: TGTGCCAGCAGAGTATACAGATATAGCAATCAGCCCCAGCATTTT. Translation: CASRVYRYSNQPQHF.